The 3 T cell receptor beta chains in this list originate from one sample, sequenced in a study of blood T cell repertoires in COVID-19. Libraries were prepared by immunoSEQ multiplex PCR; TCRdb keeps only in-frame clonotypes and omits some of them. The data hold fewer than 450,000 clones, with 87% observed a single time. The specimen was peripheral blood. The receptors originated from a woman aged 50 to 60 with COVID-19, enrolled during active disease.

The chain recombines TRBV5-4 with TRBJ2-1; TRBD2 matches at 10 bases. Germline V gene data show CDR1 as SGHNT and CDR2 as YYREEE (reference sequence). There are 16 residues in the CDR3. The J segment lost 2 bases and the V segment lost 0 bases, leaving 2 bases of the junction unmatched. The CDR3 DNA reads as TGTGCCAGCAGCTTGGCAGGGACTAGCGCCTACAATGAGCAGTTCTTC. Its protein product is CASSLAGTSAYNEQFF.

This sequence joins TRBV11-1 and TRBJ2-1, with 11 bases identical to TRBD1. The CDR3 consists of 14 residues. Germline values: CDR1 SGHAT, CDR2 FQDESV (reference sequence). Unmatched junction bases numbered 1, after V lost 1 base and J lost 8 bases. CDR3 DNA: TGTGCCAGCAGCTTAGGGACAGGGGGCGATGAGCAGTTCTTC. Translated: CASSLGTGGDEQFF.

The genes are TRBV2 and TRBJ1-4; D unresolved. V lost 7 bases and J lost 4, with 16 bases in between. The CDR3 has 15 amino acids. Germline-derived CDR1 and CDR2 are SNHLY and FYNNEI. The CDR3 coding sequence is TGTGCCAGCACCTTGCAGACGGGTTTTAATGAAAAACTGTTTTTT. This codes for CASTLQTGFNEKLFF.